A single sample gave rise to the 10 T cell receptor beta chains below, sequenced in a study of cytotoxic CD8 clonotypes in ibrutinib-treated CLL. The method was immunoSEQ multiplex PCR; TCRdb's version includes in-frame clones alone and lacks a portion of them. The sample has about 140,000 clones, 75% to 85% seen once; the top ten hold roughly 7.2%. The input for sequencing was PBMCs, taken after 36 months of ibrutinib treatment. The origin of the receptors is a human donor with chronic lymphocytic leukemia.

CDR3 residues: CASSLENRGNEKLFF. The CDR3 nucleotides are TGTGCCAGCAGCTTGGAAAACAGGGGCAATGAAAAACTGTTTTTT. The chain carries TRBV5-4 and TRBJ1-4; 7 bases are a match to TRBD1. V lost 0 bases, J lost 5 bases, and 4 bases stayed unmatched. CDR3 length equals 15 residues. Germline CDR1 is SGHNT and CDR2 is YYREEE (reference sequence).

This rearrangement joins TRBV7-9 to TRBJ1-5, with unresolved D. CDR1 SEHNR and CDR2 FQNEAQ come from the germline V gene (reference sequence). This CDR3 comprises 17 residues. With 0 bases removed from V and 0 bases from J, the gap between germline ends came to 12 bases. This CDR3 is CASSLARGEFSNQPQHF. In nucleotides, the CDR3 is TGTGCCAGCAGCTTAGCCAGAGGAGAGTTTAGCAATCAGCCCCAGCATTTT.

The chain couples TRBV18 to TRBJ2-1; D remains unclear. Germline loops: CDR1 KGHSH, CDR2 LQKENI. Trimming removed 3 bases from V and 10 bases from J, with 10 bases in between. This CDR3 spans 12 amino acids. CDR3 bases: TGTGCCAGCTCACCGAGGTTTTTAGAGCAGTTCTTC. It translates to CASSPRFLEQFF.

This chain connects TRBV7-3 to TRBJ1-2; possibly TRBD1 for D (5 bases). CDR1 SGHTA and CDR2 FQGTGA come from the germline V gene. Trimming pared 4 bases from V and 2 bases from J, leaving 8 bases between. CDR3 length: 13 amino acids. CDR3 residues: CASSWDRNYGYTF. CDR3 DNA sequence: TGTGCCAGCAGCTGGGACCGAAACTATGGCTACACCTTC.

This clone was recorded once. V gene TRBV7-8 combines with J gene TRBJ1-5, with 9 bases lining up with TRBD1. The CDR3 has 21 residues. The germline V gene has CDR1 SGHVS and CDR2 FQNEAQ. The V and J ends lost 0 bases and 0 bases, in that order; junction bases with no gene match: 15. In nucleotides, the CDR3 is TGTGCCAGCAGCTTAGCGAGAGTCTACGACAGGGGGAAAAGTAGCAATCAGCCCCAGCATTTT. Amino acids: CASSLARVYDRGKSSNQPQHF. The variable domain in full, with the rest retrieved from reference TRBV7-8 and TRBJ1-5, is GAGVSQSPRYKVAKRGQDVALRCDPISGHVSLFWYQQALGQGPEFLTYFQNEAQLDKSGLPSDRFFAERPEGSVSTLKIQRTQQEDSAVYLCASSLARVYDRGKSSNQPQHFGDGTRLSIL.

The rearrangement joins TRBV6-6 to TRBJ2-7; D may correspond to TRBD1 or TRBD2 (5 bases each). Germline V gene sequence: CDR1 MNHNY, CDR2 SVGAGI (reference sequence). The V end was cut by 5 bases, the J end by 3 bases, with 11 bases between. This CDR3 is built from 13 residues. Here the CDR3 reads CASSQGPFYEQYF. The CDR3 region has the DNA TGTGCCAGCAGTCAGGGACCTTTCTACGAGCAGTACTTC.

J is TRBJ2-2 and V is TRBV13; D gene uncertain. V was trimmed by 8 bases and J by 5 bases, leaving 9 bases between them. The CDR3 is 12 residues long. Germline V gives CDR1 PRHDT, CDR2 FYEKMQ (reference sequence). The CDR3 DNA sequence: TGTGCCAGCGGCTACCCAACCGGGGAGCTGTTTTTT. It yields the protein CASGYPTGELFF.

The J gene is TRBJ2-7, the V gene TRBV18, with a tentative D call TRBD1 (6 bases). The CDR3 covers 13 residues. Trimming took off 3 bases at V and 5 bases at J, with 11 bases between the two ends. Germline CDR1 reads KGHSH; CDR2 reads LQKENI. CDR3 nucleotide sequence: TGTGCCAGCTCACCCAACAGGGATGACGAGCAGTACTTC. Amino acid sequence: CASSPNRDDEQYF.

The J gene is TRBJ2-5, the V gene TRBV4-1; D not resolved. The DNA end is a closer match to TRBJ2-7, so the J assignment may be wrong. The CDR3 contains 15 residues. Germline loops: CDR1 MGHRA, CDR2 YSYEKL. CDR3 sequence: CASSQGLSVWGEQYF. CDR3 nucleotide sequence: TGCGCCAGCAGCCAAGGGTTAAGCGTGTGGGGCGAGCAGTACTTC.

The chain carries TRBV5-6 and TRBJ1-1, with a tentative D call TRBD1 (5 bases). Germline CDR1 reads SGHDT; CDR2 reads YYEEEE. CDR3 length: 14 residues. Trimming cost V 0 bases and J 10 bases, with 16 bases left between them. The CDR3 DNA sequence: TGTGCCAGCAGCTTGGCAAGGGGCCACTTGAGAGCTTTCTTT. Amino acid sequence: CASSLARGHLRAFF.